This entry describes one T cell receptor beta chain. In its sample, this clone was seen many times. The antigen this receptor binds is unknown. No clone much larger than this one lies a single base away; base qualities are absent. This specimen comes from a study of shared clonotypes between healthy human individuals (dated by TCRdb to 2019 to 2021). Broadly, across the study: A few men and a couple of women, aged 18 to 49 years, made up the cohort. To estimate repertoire size and how much clonotype sharing occurs between individuals, the study deeply sequenced the blood TCR repertoires of five healthy adults. Different laboratories and diverse techniques were used to prepare libraries and sequence TCR repertoires, to increase sequencing depth and limit assay-specific biases. Per donor, leukapheresis produced somewhere between about 0.8 and 9.5 billion PBMCs.

The paper as a whole reports these results and caveats: The small number of donors limited the genetic and exposure-history diversity represented. Based on pairwise subsampling, the degree of clonotype sharing among donors was expected to be affected by sequencing depth. Sampling was restricted to blood, and TCR repertoires in tissue are likely to differ from TCR repertoires in blood.

Using the deep immunoSEQ assay, TCR CDR3 regions were amplified from genomic DNA by multiplex PCR. For each cell subset, the extracted genomic DNA was distributed evenly across all wells of several immunoSEQ 96-well plates, and each plate served as one replicate. For unsorted PBMC, approximately 300 ng of genomic DNA, equivalent to around 33,000 T cell genomes, went into each replicate PCR. Ten immunoSEQ deep assay plates were used to sequence the unsorted PBMC genomic DNA. The purified libraries were quantified using a Qubit 3.0 fluorometer, sized with a Bioanalyzer 2100, and then quantified again using the KAPA Library Quantification kit. Every immunoSEQ 96-well plate was sequenced on a dedicated single-read 150-cycle Illumina NextSeq 550 flow cell. The authors processed their data as follows. The immunoSEQ output contained only junctional sequences without quality scores, so filtering could not match that applied to full-length reads. To assign V/J genes and CDR3, sequences were annotated using PyIR, a Python wrapper for IgBLAST v1.9, with IMGT germline references. Reads were filtered out if the reads had weak V/J assignments (E-value above 1e-6), no CDR3, stop codons, out-of-frame junctions, or ambiguous translated residues. V3J clonotypes were defined as sequences sharing an identical inferred V gene, J gene, and CDR3 amino acid sequence. Percentage overlap between repertoires was calculated by dividing the number of shared unique clonotypes by the size of the smaller repertoire. Three approaches were used to assess repertoire richness: RTK rarefaction, the Chao1 estimator, and Recon v2.1 estimates of unobserved clonotypes. What TCRdb holds here is the immuneACCESS table cut down to in-frame rearrangements. Part of the clones is not present; checked against another copy, under half of the missing clones reflect an unresolved V gene, and the others are unexplained. V and J calls and clone size are given by that table; D and trimming were obtained from the DNA. This sample lists around 450,000 clones; about 76% were detected once. Approximately 13% of the sample rests with the top ten.

V gives up 0 bases and J gives up 8 bases, and the segment between their germline ends measures 14 bases. The germline V gene yields LGHNA for CDR1 and YSLEER for CDR2. The CDR3 goes from the cysteine to the phenylalanine over 15 residues. Kept here is only the CDR3 DNA, which spans 45 bases and is read in frame from base 1. The donors were healthy, HIV-negative adults who had no recently reported acute infections or vaccinations. Only Caucasian adults living in Nashville, Tennessee, USA were represented among the donors. In the unsorted samples, 85 million to 100 million PBMCs were counted, and genomic DNA was extracted using the QIAamp DNA Blood Mini kit. After blood collection by leukapheresis, PBMCs were isolated using Ficoll-Histopaque density gradient centrifugation and then cryopreserved in the vapor phase of liquid nitrogen.

The specimen sequenced was PBMCs. The chain joins TRBV4-3 to TRBJ2-1, and TRBD1 may be the D gene, going by 5 matching bases. This clonotype was obtained from a woman between 40 and 55 years old in good health. Some clones in this sample may be carry-over from other donors' samples. The CDR3 protein: CASSQEGATLDEQFF. Here is the DNA: TGCGCCAGCAGCCAAGAAGGGGCCACCCTGGATGAGCAGTTCTTC.